Listed below are T cell receptor beta chains from one sample, sequenced in a study of Graves' ophthalmopathy and Graves' hyperthyroidism. TCRdb reprocessed the multiplex PCR reads via MiXCR and lists one record per CDR3 protein. The data contain approximately 1.2 million distinct CDR3 sequences, about 35% of them singletons. Source material: peripheral blood or thyroid tissue (not recorded which). These receptors came from an adult man with Graves' hyperthyroidism. Both conserved end residues are part of each CDR3.

V gene: TRBV10-3
J gene: TRBJ1-1
CDR3 protein: CAISESTQGSTEAFF

V gene: TRBV10-3
J gene: TRBJ1-5
CDR3 protein: CAISYSRAGNQPQHF

V gene: TRBV29-1
J gene: TRBJ2-5
CDR3 protein: CSAEEGGETQYF

V gene: TRBV7-9
J gene: TRBJ1-1
CDR3 protein: CASSFDPGWDTEAFF

V gene: TRBV20-1
J gene: TRBJ2-2
CDR3 protein: CSARGSDPGNTGELFF

V gene: TRBV9
J gene: TRBJ2-7
CDR3 protein: CASTEGRQTYEQYF

V gene: TRBV11-2
J gene: TRBJ2-5
CDR3 protein: CASSPPGQGSETQYF

V gene: TRBV6-5
J gene: TRBJ2-7
CDR3 protein: CASSYDTDPSYEQYF

V gene: TRBV7-2
J gene: TRBJ1-3
CDR3 protein: CASSSPAGSSFLESSGNTIYF

V gene: TRBV7-2
J gene: TRBJ2-2
CDR3 protein: CASSSGLPGGELFF

V gene: TRBV14
J gene: TRBJ1-1
CDR3 protein: CVSGVGVPNTEAFF

V gene: TRBV5-1
J gene: TRBJ2-2
CDR3 protein: CASSLGGGTNTGELFF

V gene: TRBV11-1
J gene: TRBJ2-5
CDR3 protein: CASSMKTGHRETQYF

V gene: TRBV10-3
J gene: TRBJ2-7
CDR3 protein: CATGPGVYEQYF

V gene: TRBV7-9
J gene: TRBJ1-2
CDR3 protein: CASRREGMDGYTF

V gene: TRBV28
J gene: TRBJ1-1
CDR3 protein: CASRLSDSTNTEAFF

V gene: TRBV20-1
J gene: TRBJ2-5
CDR3 protein: CSARDKTGKETQYF

V gene: TRBV5-5
J gene: TRBJ1-4
CDR3 protein: CASSLAGAGSEKLFF

V gene: TRBV7-9
J gene: TRBJ2-6
CDR3 protein: CASSLAVGVSGANVLTF

V gene: TRBV25-1
J gene: TRBJ2-5
CDR3 protein: CTSSGLVAFPETQYF

V gene: TRBV7-2
J gene: TRBJ2-2
CDR3 protein: CASSWWMGRSGELFF

V gene: TRBV7-8
J gene: TRBJ2-7
CDR3 protein: CASSLKRGGGSSYEQYF

V gene: TRBV6-4
J gene: TRBJ1-1
CDR3 protein: CASSTTGDTEAFF

V gene: TRBV2
J gene: TRBJ1-6
CDR3 protein: CASSEGPGQGNSPLHF

V gene: TRBV29-1
J gene: TRBJ2-3
CDR3 protein: CSVIGLAGAGNSDTQYF

V gene: TRBV7-9
J gene: TRBJ2-7
CDR3 protein: CASSFAPGHGQYF

V gene: TRBV12-3/TRBV12-4
J gene: TRBJ2-5
CDR3 protein: CASSLRGVATQTQYF

V gene: TRBV29-1
J gene: TRBJ1-4
CDR3 protein: CSVTGGGLGEKLFF

V gene: TRBV7-9
J gene: TRBJ1-5
CDR3 protein: CASSPDRQNQPQHF

V gene: TRBV5-6
J gene: TRBJ1-2
CDR3 protein: CASSIRQVRGYTF

V gene: TRBV5-1
J gene: TRBJ1-6
CDR3 protein: CASSGSTGQNKAYNSPLHF

V gene: TRBV20-1
J gene: TRBJ1-6
CDR3 protein: CSARPTGSNSPLHF

V gene: TRBV14
J gene: TRBJ1-2
CDR3 protein: CASSQDFWGRRGYTF

V gene: TRBV10-3
J gene: TRBJ2-6
CDR3 protein: CAISESGRNVLTF

V gene: TRBV3-1
J gene: .
CDR3 protein: CASSQDWLAGEQETQFF

V gene: TRBV29-1
J gene: TRBJ2-3
CDR3 protein: CSVILAGGRTDTQYF

V gene: TRBV9
J gene: TRBJ2-2
CDR3 protein: CASSVGPSGGVTGELFF

V gene: TRBV2
J gene: TRBJ2-7
CDR3 protein: CASTRVITGSNEQYF

V gene: TRBV4-3
J gene: TRBJ1-6
CDR3 protein: CASSQLITGVGNSPLHF

V gene: TRBV7-2
J gene: TRBJ2-2
CDR3 protein: CASSPYGELFF

V gene: TRBV7-9
J gene: TRBJ2-2
CDR3 protein: CASSLEDGNTGELFF

V gene: TRBV5-1
J gene: TRBJ1-1
CDR3 protein: CASSSHIGMNTEAFF

V gene: TRBV10-3
J gene: TRBJ1-4
CDR3 protein: CASSSQGASENDEKLFF

V gene: TRBV10-2
J gene: TRBJ1-6
CDR3 protein: CASSESTVGSPLHF

V gene: TRBV5-1
J gene: TRBJ1-6
CDR3 protein: CASSWTMTEPLHF

V gene: TRBV20-1
J gene: TRBJ2-2
CDR3 protein: CSATDYLRAGELFF

V gene: TRBV19
J gene: TRBJ1-5
CDR3 protein: CASSTDDRGRGNQPQHF

V gene: TRBV10-3
J gene: TRBJ1-4
CDR3 protein: CAISPGGTTNEKLFF

V gene: TRBV15
J gene: TRBJ1-5
CDR3 protein: CATSTLRGGNQPQHF

V gene: TRBV19
J gene: TRBJ2-6
CDR3 protein: CASNVEVSGANVLTF

V gene: TRBV27
J gene: TRBJ1-3
CDR3 protein: CASSPLGGPGNTIYF

V gene: TRBV7-9
J gene: TRBJ1-3
CDR3 protein: CASSATGLGNTIYF

V gene: TRBV6-5
J gene: TRBJ1-3
CDR3 protein: CASAEVSGNTIYF

V gene: TRBV7-2
J gene: TRBJ2-3
CDR3 protein: CASSLFGDSRPDTQYF

V gene: TRBV11-2
J gene: TRBJ2-5
CDR3 protein: CASSLVSGATQYF

V gene: TRBV7-2
J gene: TRBJ2-5
CDR3 protein: CASSLSRVQETQYF

V gene: TRBV9
J gene: TRBJ2-3
CDR3 protein: CASGDTDTQYF

V gene: TRBV20-1
J gene: TRBJ2-7
CDR3 protein: CSAKSGFDYEQYF

V gene: TRBV12-3/TRBV12-4
J gene: TRBJ1-2
CDR3 protein: CASSSAEYGYTF

V gene: TRBV7-9
J gene: TRBJ1-6
CDR3 protein: CASSLINGRPGQNNSPLHF